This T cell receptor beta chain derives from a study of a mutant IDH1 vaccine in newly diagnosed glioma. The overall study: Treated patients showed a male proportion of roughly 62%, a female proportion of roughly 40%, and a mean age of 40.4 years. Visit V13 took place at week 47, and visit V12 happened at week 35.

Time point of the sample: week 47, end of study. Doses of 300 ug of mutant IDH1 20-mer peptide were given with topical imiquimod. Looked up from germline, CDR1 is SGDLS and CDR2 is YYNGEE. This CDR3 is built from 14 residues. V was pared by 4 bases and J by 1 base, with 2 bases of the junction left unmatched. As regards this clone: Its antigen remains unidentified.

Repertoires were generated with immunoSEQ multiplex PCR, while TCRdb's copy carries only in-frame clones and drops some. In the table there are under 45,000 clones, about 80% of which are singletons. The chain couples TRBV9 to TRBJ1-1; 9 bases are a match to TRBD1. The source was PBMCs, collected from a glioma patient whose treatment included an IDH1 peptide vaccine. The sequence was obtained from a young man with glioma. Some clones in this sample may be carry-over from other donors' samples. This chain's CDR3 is CASSRQGGNTEAFF. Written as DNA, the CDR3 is TGTGCCAGCAGCCGACAGGGGGGGAACACTGAAGCTTTCTTT.